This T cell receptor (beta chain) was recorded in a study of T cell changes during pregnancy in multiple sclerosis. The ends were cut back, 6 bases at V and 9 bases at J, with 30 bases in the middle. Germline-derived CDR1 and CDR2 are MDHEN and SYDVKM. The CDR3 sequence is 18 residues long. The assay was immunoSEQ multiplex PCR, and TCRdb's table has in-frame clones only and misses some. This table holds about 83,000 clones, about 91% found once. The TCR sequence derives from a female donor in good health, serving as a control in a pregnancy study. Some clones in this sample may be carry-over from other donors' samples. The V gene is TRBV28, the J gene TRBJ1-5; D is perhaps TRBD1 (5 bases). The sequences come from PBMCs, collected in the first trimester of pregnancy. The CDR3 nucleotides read TGTGCCAGCAGCCTTTACGGTACAGGCCCTTTTAATTTTCCGCCCCAGCATTTT. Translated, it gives CASSLYGTGPFNFPPQHF.